The clone carrying this T cell receptor (beta chain) was seen at least ten times. The antigen is undetermined. The entry originates in a study of blood T cells in healthy people across ages. PCR was performed a second time for about 7 to 11 cycles using a sample-barcoded 5' primer and a J-beta primer mix. Tagging of each cDNA molecule was performed by a template-switch adaptor with 12 random nucleotides. TCRdb re-analysed the 5' RACE reads in MiXCR, keeping a single row per CDR3 protein. The sample yields over 950,000 distinct CDR3 sequences, around two fifths seen once. The study, taken as a whole, reports: Diversity of TCR beta per million T cells declined in a roughly linear way with age. From one million sequenced T cells, diversity estimates were lower bounds.

V shed 0 bases and J shed 10 bases, with 16 bases lying between them. The CDR3 is 14 residues long. In germline, CDR1 is SGHRS, CDR2 YFSETQ. This receptor was taken from a man aged 18 to 30 in good health. The rearrangement links TRBV5-1 to TRBJ1-1; D is ambiguous. Sequenced: blood. The CDR3 loop reads CASSLDPIAGVAFF. The CDR3 nucleotides read TGCGCCAGCAGCTTGGATCCCATAGCGGGAGTAGCTTTCTTT.